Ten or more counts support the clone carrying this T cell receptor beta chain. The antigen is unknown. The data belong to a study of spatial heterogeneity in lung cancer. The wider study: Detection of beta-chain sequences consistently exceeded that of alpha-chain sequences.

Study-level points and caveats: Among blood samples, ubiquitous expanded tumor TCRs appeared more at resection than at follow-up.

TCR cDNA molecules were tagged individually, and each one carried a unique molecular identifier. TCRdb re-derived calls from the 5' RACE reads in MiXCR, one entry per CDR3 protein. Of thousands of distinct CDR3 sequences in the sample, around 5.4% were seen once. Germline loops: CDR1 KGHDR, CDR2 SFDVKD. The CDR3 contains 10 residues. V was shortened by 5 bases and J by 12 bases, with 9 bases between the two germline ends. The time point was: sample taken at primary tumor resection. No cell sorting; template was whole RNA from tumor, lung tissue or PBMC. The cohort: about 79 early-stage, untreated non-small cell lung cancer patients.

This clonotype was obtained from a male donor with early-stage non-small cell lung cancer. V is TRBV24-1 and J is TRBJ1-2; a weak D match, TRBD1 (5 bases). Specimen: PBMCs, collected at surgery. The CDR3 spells CATSGQQNTF. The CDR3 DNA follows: TGTGCCACCAGTGGACAGCAGAACACCTTC.